A selection of T cell receptor beta chains follows, all from one sample in a study of cytomegalovirus exposure and HLA in healthy donors. Clones were sequenced by immunoSEQ multiplex PCR, and TCRdb holds only the in-frame ones, with some missing. The sample records some 140,000 clones, roughly 86% being singletons. What was sequenced was PBMCs. The receptors were sampled from a human donor in good health. Both conserved end residues are part of each CDR3. Fields, in order: V gene, D gene, J gene, clone size, CDR3 DNA, CDR3 protein. The D gene is left open where the match is weak. Expanded clones get a size class; other rows say once, few or many, or leave the size out.

TRBV7-2	.	TRBJ1-1	few	TGTGCCAGCAGCTTAGTCCGGGGAGACGCTTTCTTT	CASSLVRGDAFF
TRBV14	.	TRBJ2-7	.	TGTGCCAGCAGCCAAGAGCTTCGGAGTAGAGCTAACGAGCAGTACTTC	CASSQELRSRANEQYF
TRBV28	.	TRBJ1-2	.	TGTGCCAGCAGTGTCCCAGGGGCAAGATTAGGTGATGGCTACACCTTC	CASSVPGARLGDGYTF
TRBV2	TRBD2	TRBJ2-1	.	TGTGCCAGCAGGGGAGGGGCCAGCTCCTACAATGAGCAGTTCTTC	CASRGGASSYNEQFF
TRBV6-5	.	TRBJ2-2	once	TGTGCCAGCAGCCGAGTTGGGAACACCGGGGAGCTGTTTTTT	CASSRVGNTGELFF
TRBV28	.	TRBJ1-1	.	TGTGCCAGCGGTCCCCGGAGCCCCTACACTGAAGCTTTCTTT	CASGPRSPYTEAFF
TRBV29-1	TRBD1	TRBJ1-1	.	TGCAGCGTTCGGCTGATGGGACAGGGGAGGACTGAAGCTTTCTTT	CSVRLMGQGRTEAFF
TRBV7-9	.	TRBJ1-2	.	TGTGCCAGCAGCGCCTCCGGGACAAGTACTAACTATGGCTACACCTTC	CASSASGTSTNYGYTF
TRBV7-2	TRBD1	TRBJ2-1	.	TGTGCCAGCAGCTTGTTGGGACAGGGGTTGGGAGAGCAGTTCTTC	CASSLLGQGLGEQFF
TRBV10-3	.	TRBJ2-7	.	TGTGCCATCAGAGACAGTAGCTCCTACGAGCAGTACTTC	CAIRDSSSYEQYF
TRBV28	.	TRBJ2-7	.	TGTGCCAGCAGTTTATTAGGGGATTCCTACGAGCAGTACTTC	CASSLLGDSYEQYF
TRBV7-6	TRBD1	TRBJ2-5	.	TGTGCCAGCAGCCACAACAGACAGGGATGGGTGTTTACGACCCAGTACTTC	CASSHNRQGWVFTTQYF
TRBV4-3	TRBD1	TRBJ1-1	.	TGCGCCAGCAGCCGACTCAGGGGCCCAGGGGGGAATGCTGAAGCTTTCTTT	CASSRLRGPGGNAEAFF
TRBV4-1	.	TRBJ1-1	.	TGCGCCAGCAGCCAAGTGATGAGCACTGAAGCTTTCTTT	CASSQVMSTEAFF
TRBV6-6	TRBD1	TRBJ2-2	.	TGTGCCAGCAGCTGGGACAGGGCGAACACCGGGGAGCTGTTTTTT	CASSWDRANTGELFF
TRBV14	TRBD2	TRBJ2-5	few	TGTGCCAGCAGCCTCACTCCTACCCTAGCGGGGCACCAAGAGACCCAGTACTTC	CASSLTPTLAGHQETQYF
TRBV10-3	TRBD1	TRBJ2-1	.	TGTGCCATCAGTAAACAGGGGTACAATGAGCAGTTCTTC	CAISKQGYNEQFF
TRBV7-9	.	TRBJ1-2	.	TGTGCCAGCAGCTTAAGCGGGACGGAAGATGGCTACACCTTC	CASSLSGTEDGYTF
TRBV6-5	.	TRBJ2-5	.	TGTGCCAGCAGTTCCAGACTCAGACAGGTTCAAGAGACCCAGTACTTC	CASSSRLRQVQETQYF
TRBV27	.	TRBJ1-2	.	TGTGCCAGCAGGAGTCAGGGAAATTACTATGGCTACACCTTC	CASRSQGNYYGYTF